Listed here are 27 T cell receptor beta chains from one sample, sequenced in a study of T cell changes during pregnancy in multiple sclerosis. TCRdb's table, derived via immunoSEQ multiplex PCR, lists solely in-frame clones and lacks some. The sample includes 70,000 to 90,000 clones, about 93% of them seen just once. Sequencing was performed on peripheral blood, taken in the first trimester of pregnancy. These receptors all stem from a female donor with multiple sclerosis, enrolled in a pregnancy study.

V is TRBV7-6 and J is TRBJ1-4; 8 bases fit TRBD1. The CDR3 totals 20 residues. Per germline, CDR1 SGHVS and CDR2 FNYEAQ. J was trimmed by 7 bases and V by 5 bases; bases with no gene match: 24. This CDR3 reads CASSRFRPEGWQGAGEKLFF. The CDR3 DNA is TGTGCCAGCAGCCGATTCAGGCCTGAGGGTTGGCAGGGGGCCGGTGAAAAACTGTTTTTT.

This chain uses TRBV7-2 with TRBJ1-1; TRBD1 matches 10 bases. The V gene end was trimmed by 6 bases and the J gene end by 0 bases; junction bases not matched to a gene: 7. The CDR3 loop spans 16 amino acids. Germline V lookup: CDR1 SGHTA, CDR2 FQGNSA. The CDR3 DNA reads TGTGCCAGCAGGGGGGACAGGGGAACAATGAACACTGAAGCTTTCTTT. Residues: CASRGDRGTMNTEAFF.

The gene calls are TRBV11-2 and TRBJ2-3; 7 bases align to TRBD2. This CDR3 has 14 residues. Trimming took 1 base from V and 3 from J; bases not matched to a gene: 1. CDR1 and CDR2 from the germline V gene are SGHAT and FQNNGV. Written as DNA, the CDR3 is TGTGCCAGCAGCTTAGTGGGAGGGACAGATACGCAGTATTTT. Translating gives CASSLVGGTDTQYF. Based on the CDR3 plus reference TRBV11-2 and TRBJ2-3, the full variable domain is EAGVAQSPRYKIIEKRQSVAFWCNPISGHATLYWYQQILGQGPKLLIQFQNNGVVDDSQLPKDRFSAERLKGVDSTLKIQPAKLEDSAVYLCASSLVGGTDTQYFGPGTRLTVL.

The genes are TRBV28 and TRBJ2-7; perhaps TRBD2 as D (5 bases). The CDR3 is 14 residues long. The V end was cut by 6 bases, the J end by 6 bases, with 18 bases between. From germline, CDR1 is MDHEN and CDR2 SYDVKM. The CDR3 region is CASRVETGVGEQYF. In DNA form, the CDR3 reads TGTGCCAGCAGGGTAGAGACCGGGGTAGGCGAGCAGTACTTC.

The chain employs TRBV27 and TRBJ1-2, with D possibly matching TRBD1 (6 bases). The CDR3 runs to 13 residues. Between the trimmed V and J ends, which lost 3 bases and 7 bases, there was a span of 12 bases. Germline loops: CDR1 MNHEY, CDR2 SMNVEV (reference sequence). The CDR3 reads CASSLTGTGGYTF. The CDR3 nucleotides read TGTGCCAGCAGTTTGACAGGAACGGGTGGCTACACCTTC.

The chain uses TRBV19 and TRBJ1-5, with D possibly matching TRBD1 (6 bases). Germline-derived CDR1 and CDR2 are LNHDA and SQIVND (reference sequence). The CDR3 is made up of 13 amino acids. The V gene lost 4 bases and the J gene lost 3 bases, with 7 bases spanning the gap. CDR3 region: CASSTGVNQPQHF. In DNA, the CDR3 is TGTGCCAGTAGTACAGGGGTCAATCAGCCCCAGCATTTT.

The V gene is TRBV4-1, the J gene TRBJ2-5; no reliable D call. The CDR3 is made up of 12 amino acids. With 1 base removed from V and 5 bases from J, the gap between germline ends came to 5 bases. Per the germline V gene, CDR1 is MGHRA and CDR2 is YSYEKL. DNA of the CDR3: TGCGCCAGCAGCCAAGTAGTGGAGACCCAGTACTTC. Translation gives CASSQVVETQYF.

This clone has only a few counts. The chain carries TRBV9 and TRBJ1-5; D gene uncertain. Looked up from germline, CDR1 is SGDLS and CDR2 is YYNGEE. The CDR3 loop spans 13 amino acids. The V gene lost 0 bases and the J gene lost 9 bases, with 10 bases spanning the gap. Written as DNA, the CDR3 is TGTGCCAGCAGCGTAGCCGGGATCGGGCCCCAGCATTTT. Translating it yields CASSVAGIGPQHF.

This clone has just one count. The rearrangement uses TRBV4-1 and TRBJ2-1; TRBD2 matches 11 bases. V trimming: 1 base; J trimming: 3 bases; junction bases outside the gene matches: 8. The germline CDR1 and CDR2 sequences are MGHRA and YSYEKL. The CDR3 is 18 residues long. CDR3: CASSQVSGLAAFYNEQFF. In nucleotides, the CDR3 is TGCGCCAGCAGCCAAGTGTCGGGACTAGCGGCCTTCTACAATGAGCAGTTCTTC.

DNA of the CDR3: TGTGCCAGCTCACCGCGGGACAGGACTAACTATGGCTACACCTTC. Translating gives CASSPRDRTNYGYTF. The V gene is TRBV18, the J gene TRBJ1-2; 8 positions match TRBD1. V dropped 3 bases and J dropped 0; count of bases not matched to a gene: 3. Germline-derived CDR1 and CDR2 are KGHSH and LQKENI. This CDR3 comprises 15 residues.

This rearrangement joins TRBV7-3 to TRBJ2-7; 8 bases fit TRBD2. The CDR3 is 14 amino acids. Germline-derived CDR1 and CDR2 are SGHTA and FQGTGA. V trimming: 2 bases; J trimming: 0 bases; junction bases outside the gene matches: 0. The CDR3 DNA is TGTGCCAGCAGCTTAGGGACTAGCTCCTACGAGCAGTACTTC. Translating it yields CASSLGTSSYEQYF.

This rearrangement joins TRBV7-9 to TRBJ2-7, with D possibly TRBD1 on 6 matching bases. The V end was cut by 5 bases, the J end by 3 bases, with 11 bases between. CDR3 length: 13 residues. Germline V gene sequence: CDR1 SEHNR, CDR2 FQNEAQ (reference sequence). CDR3 sequence (DNA): TGTGCCAGCAGCCCCAGGACAGACTACGAGCAGTACTTC. Translated, it gives CASSPRTDYEQYF.

This chain connects TRBV4-1 to TRBJ1-6, with unresolved D. The CDR3 extends over 16 amino acids. Germline CDR1 MGHRA, CDR2 YSYEKL. V was pared by 0 bases and J by 9 bases, with 15 bases between. The CDR3 bases are TGCGCCAGCAGCCAAGAAGGAGGGCCCATAGGTTCACCCCTCCACTTT. Amino acid sequence: CASSQEGGPIGSPLHF.

This sequence joins TRBV30 and TRBJ1-2; D perhaps matches TRBD1 (6 bases). This CDR3 is 14 amino acids long. Germline values: CDR1 GTSNPN, CDR2 SVGIG (reference sequence). Trimming shortened V by 0 bases and J by 5 bases, and 13 bases separated the two germline ends. The CDR3 nucleotides read TGTGCCTGGAGTGTACGGGGGGGCTCTTATGGCTACACCTTC. Its translation: CAWSVRGGSYGYTF.

This chain connects TRBV6-6 to TRBJ2-1; D not certain. The V gene's germline CDR1 is MNHNY and CDR2 SVGAGI (reference sequence). The CDR3 contains 13 residues. The ends were cut back, 5 bases at V and 4 bases at J, with 9 bases in the middle. CDR3: CASSPSIYNEQFF. In DNA form, the CDR3 reads TGTGCCAGCAGTCCATCAATTTACAATGAGCAGTTCTTC.

The V gene is TRBV6-1, the J gene TRBJ2-7; 7 bases agree with TRBD1. CDR1 and CDR2 from the germline V gene are MNHNS and SASEGT. The CDR3 runs to 15 residues. V was pared by 1 base and J by 3 bases, with 6 bases of the junction left unmatched. CDR3 loop: CASSEGRQGVYEQYF. The DNA for the CDR3 is TGTGCCAGCAGTGAAGGTAGGCAGGGGGTCTACGAGCAGTACTTC.

The CDR3 DNA follows: TGTGCCAGCAGCCGCTTAAGGGACAGGGGGCATCACGGGGAGCTGTTTTTT. Protein product: CASSRLRDRGHHGELFF. The chain joins TRBV7-2 to TRBJ2-2; 12 nucleotides match TRBD1. V lost 5 bases and J lost 7; bases outside the gene matches: 11. CDR3 length equals 17 residues. CDR1 and CDR2 (germline): SGHTA, FQGNSA.

This rearrangement joins TRBV4-3 to TRBJ1-2; D is possibly TRBD1 (6 bases). CDR3 length: 15 amino acids. Trimming stripped 0 bases from V and 4 bases from J, with 12 bases between. Germline CDR1 reads LGHNA; CDR2 reads YSLEER. The CDR3 spells CASSQEGRGSYGYTF. Written as DNA, the CDR3 is TGCGCCAGCAGCCAAGAAGGAAGGGGGTCCTATGGCTACACCTTC.

This clone was seen once. The rearrangement uses TRBV6-1 and TRBJ2-1, with TRBD2 matching over 7 bases. V trimming: 3 bases; J trimming: 3 bases; junction bases outside the gene matches: 5. The CDR3 contains 15 residues. Germline CDR1 MNHNS, CDR2 SASEGT. The CDR3 protein is CASSERGGIYNEQFF. The CDR3 DNA reads as TGTGCCAGCAGTGAGAGGGGAGGGATCTACAATGAGCAGTTCTTC.

The V and J genes are TRBV28 and TRBJ1-2; D may be TRBD1 (5 bases). This CDR3 spans 19 amino acids. Trimming cost V 6 bases and J 0 bases, with 26 bases left between them. In germline, CDR1 is MDHEN, CDR2 SYDVKM. The CDR3 sequence is CASRIYDVGRGIANYGYTF. CDR3 nucleotide sequence: TGTGCCAGCAGGATCTACGATGTTGGACGGGGGATAGCTAACTATGGCTACACCTTC.

A single count supports this clone. This chain links TRBV7-6 with TRBJ2-1; 8 bases map to TRBD1. The CDR3 consists of 14 residues. With V trimmed by 8 bases and J by 6 bases, 9 bases remained unmatched. Germline V gene sequence: CDR1 SGHVS, CDR2 FNYEAQ. CDR3 in DNA: TGTGCCAGCTCCCTCTCAGGGGGCTTCAATGAGCAGTTCTTC. Its translation is CASSLSGGFNEQFF. The full variable domain, completed using reference TRBV7-6 and TRBJ2-1, is GAGVSQSPRYKVTKRGQDVALRCDPISGHVSLYWYRQALGQGPEFLTYFNYEAQQDKSGLPNDRFSAERPEGSISTLTIQRTEQRDSAMYRCASSLSGGFNEQFFGPGTRLTVL.

This clone appeared once. The chain employs TRBV18 and TRBJ1-3; no firm D call. The CDR3 covers 16 residues. Germline V gives CDR1 KGHSH, CDR2 LQKENI. V was trimmed by 6 bases and J by 1 base, leaving 16 bases between them. The CDR3 sequence is CASSAITRGSGNTIYF. In DNA, the CDR3 is TGTGCCAGCTCTGCGATAACTCGGGGATCTGGAAACACCATATATTTT.

The chain recombines TRBV6-5 with TRBJ1-1; D is unresolved. The V end was cut by 2 bases, the J end by 8 bases, with 12 bases between. Looked up from germline, CDR1 is MNHEY and CDR2 is SVGAGI. The CDR3 runs 13 residues. The DNA of the CDR3 is TGTGCCAGCAGTTACGGTCTACGCGGGGAAGCTTTCTTT. Protein: CASSYGLRGEAFF.

This clone was detected only once. As DNA, the CDR3 is TGTGCCAGCAGCTTATTAAGGGGATACGAGCAGTACTTC. Its translation is CASSLLRGYEQYF. The chain links TRBV7-8 to TRBJ2-7, with TRBD1 as a possible D gene (5 bases). V shed 2 bases and J shed 4 bases, with 9 bases lying between them. CDR1 and CDR2 from the germline V gene are SGHVS and FQNEAQ. This CDR3 has 13 residues.

The rearrangement uses TRBV6-6 and TRBJ2-2; possibly TRBD2 for D (5 bases). The germline gives CDR1 MNHNY, CDR2 SVGAGI (reference sequence). The CDR3 is made up of 16 amino acids. The germline V and J ends were trimmed by 2 bases and 6 bases, with 16 bases remaining between them. The CDR3 bases are TGTGCCAGCAGTTACAACGGGGATGCTCGGGCCGGGGAGCTGTTTTTT. Translated, it gives CASSYNGDARAGELFF.

This chain joins TRBV19 and TRBJ2-7; 8 bases agree with TRBD1. The J segment lost 2 bases and the V segment lost 5 bases, leaving 2 bases of the junction unmatched. The CDR3 is 13 residues long. Looked up from germline, CDR1 is LNHDA and CDR2 is SQIVND (reference sequence). DNA of the CDR3: TGTGCCAGTAGTCGACAGGGGCCCTACGAGCAGTACTTC. Its translation: CASSRQGPYEQYF.

The chain employs TRBV7-3 and TRBJ1-3, with 7 bases matching TRBD1. Germline assignment: CDR1 SGHTA and CDR2 FQGTGA. J gave up 2 bases and V 5 bases, and 3 bases lay outside the gene matches. The CDR3 loop spans 14 amino acids. CDR3 nucleotide sequence: TGTGCCAGCAGCCCAGGGGGGACTGGAAACACCATATATTTT. This sequence encodes CASSPGGTGNTIYF. Full variable domain (remainder filled in from reference TRBV7-3 and TRBJ1-3): GAGVSQTPSNKVTEKGKYVELRCDPISGHTALYWYRQSLGQGPEFLIYFQGTGAADDSGLPNDRFFAVRPEGSVSTLKIQRTERGDSAVYLCASSPGGTGNTIYFGEGSWLTVV.